Each of the 15 T cell receptor beta chains below was sequenced from the same sample in a study of CD8+ T cells in alopecia areata. cDNA reverse transcribed from extracted RNA served as the sequencing template. Measured with immunoSEQ multiplex PCR; TCRdb has only the in-frame clones, and not every one. The sample consists of about 200,000 clones, around two fifths of them appearing once. Treatment here: oral pan-JAK inhibitor, 5-10 mg twice daily. The sample in question was CD4+ T cells sorted from blood, obtained around week 30, from a patient treated with tofacitinib. The receptors stem from a human donor with alopecia areata.

The chain couples TRBV7-9 to TRBJ1-2; D call uncertain. CDR3 length: 11 amino acids. The ends were cut back, 3 bases at V and 8 bases at J, with 7 bases in the middle. Germline V gene lookup returns CDR1 SEHNR and CDR2 FQNEAQ (reference sequence). The CDR3 region has the DNA TGTGCCAGCAGCTTGCGGATGGGCTACACCTTC. Amino acids: CASSLRMGYTF. The variable domain in full, with the rest retrieved from reference TRBV7-9 and TRBJ1-2, is DTGVSQNPRHKITKRGQNVTFRCDPISEHNRLYWYRQTLGQGPEFLTYFQNEAQLEKSRLLSDRFSAERPKGSFSTLEIQRTEQGDSAMYLCASSLRMGYTFGSGTRLTVV.

The chain recombines TRBV2 with TRBJ2-2, with unresolved D. Between the trimmed V and J ends, which lost 6 bases and 7 bases, there was a span of 12 bases. Germline V gives CDR1 SNHLY, CDR2 FYNNEI. CDR3 length equals 13 residues. For the CDR3, the DNA is TGTGCCAGCAGCGAAATAGTAGGCGGGGAGCTGTTTTTT. Protein: CASSEIVGGELFF.

This clone has just a few counts. This sequence joins TRBV2 and TRBJ1-2; 8 bases match TRBD1. The CDR3 runs to 15 residues. In germline, CDR1 is SNHLY, CDR2 FYNNEI. Germline trimming cut 5 bases from V and 4 bases from J; bases unmatched to any gene: 9. The chain's CDR3 is CASSLTGQGRYGYTF. For the CDR3, the DNA is TGTGCCAGCAGTCTAACTGGACAGGGCCGCTATGGCTACACCTTC.

This clone was picked up a small number of times. The chain links TRBV5-4 to TRBJ2-1, with D possibly being TRBD2 (5 bases). This CDR3 spans 16 amino acids. Trimming cost V 4 bases and J 2 bases, with 16 bases left between them. Germline V gene sequence: CDR1 SGHNT, CDR2 YYREEE (reference sequence). In DNA form, the CDR3 reads TGTGCCAGCAGCCCGGGCGGGTCAGGAACCTACAATGAGCAGTTCTTC. Residues: CASSPGGSGTYNEQFF.

Regarding this clone: Because the CDR3's place on the DNA is in doubt, the DNA is left out and the CDR3 is given as listed by TCRdb. This chain's CDR3 is CSVAVASGSSIF. The rearrangement uses TRBV29-1 and TRBJ2-7; the table assigns TRBD2, which was not confirmed against the DNA. Germline CDR1 is SQVTM and CDR2 is ANQGSEA. The CDR3 adds up to 12 amino acids, both ends counted.

V gene TRBV25-1 combines with J gene TRBJ1-1; D is uncertain. This CDR3 comprises 13 residues. Germline V gene sequence: CDR1 MGHDK, CDR2 SYGVNS. The V and J ends lost 1 base and 7 bases respectively, with 10 bases between them. The CDR3 here is CASSESNRNEAFF. In DNA form, the CDR3 reads TGTGCCAGCAGTGAATCGAACAGAAATGAAGCTTTCTTT.

Points on this clone: The junction departs from the called germline gene at one end, perhaps through a read error. The chain joins TRBV29-1 to TRBJ2-7; 9 bases map to TRBD1. This CDR3 has 13 amino acids. Germline V lookup: CDR1 SQVTM, CDR2 ANQGSEA. Here the CDR3 reads CSVEVGGQGVQHF. The CDR3 region has the DNA TGCAGCGTTGAAGTAGGGGGACAGGGAGTGCAGCACTTC.

The J gene is TRBJ2-5, the V gene TRBV6-1; D not certain. Germline CDR1 reads MNHNS; CDR2 reads SASEGT. Trimming pared 10 bases from V and 0 bases from J, leaving 18 bases between. The CDR3 extends over 15 amino acids. The CDR3 region is CATGIGRPNQETQYF. The CDR3 bases are TGTGCCACAGGAATCGGCAGACCTAACCAAGAGACCCAGTACTTC.

V gene TRBV2 combines with J gene TRBJ2-1; the match to TRBD2 covers 8 bases. J was trimmed by 4 bases and V by 10 bases; bases with no gene match: 12. CDR1 is SNHLY, CDR2 FYNNEI, per germline. CDR3 length equals 15 residues. This CDR3 is CANSDGRAKYNEQFF. In DNA, the CDR3 is TGTGCCAACTCAGACGGGAGGGCCAAGTACAATGAGCAGTTCTTC.

This clone was counted a few times. This chain joins TRBV6-5 and TRBJ2-3; 8 bases line up with TRBD1. V trimming: 5 bases; J trimming: 13 bases; junction bases outside the gene matches: 5. The CDR3 is 11 amino acids. Germline values: CDR1 MNHEY, CDR2 SVGAGI. The CDR3 here is CASSVGQGEYF. In DNA, the CDR3 is TGTGCCAGCAGTGTCGGACAGGGAGAGTATTTT.

This clone was counted only a few times. The genes are TRBV10-3 and TRBJ1-1, with 7 bases identical to TRBD1. J lost 3 bases, V lost 8 bases, and 9 bases had no gene match. This CDR3 contains 14 residues. CDR1 is ENHRY and CDR2 is SYGVKD in the germline V gene. The CDR3 protein is CAIQTGRWDTEAFF. In DNA, the CDR3 is TGTGCCATCCAGACAGGGAGATGGGACACTGAAGCTTTCTTT.

The gene calls are TRBV5-1 and TRBJ2-5; 14 bases match TRBD2. The germline V gene has CDR1 SGHRS and CDR2 YFSETQ. This CDR3 has 17 residues. The J segment lost 2 bases and the V segment lost 2 bases, leaving 5 bases of the junction unmatched. Written as DNA, the CDR3 is TGCGCCAGCAGCTTCTCCGGGACTAGCGGGGGACAAGAGACCCAGTACTTC. Translated: CASSFSGTSGGQETQYF.

A few counts support this clone. The chain uses TRBV4-1 and TRBJ1-5; unclear D gene. Germline CDR1 reads MGHRA; CDR2 reads YSYEKL. The CDR3 covers 14 residues. The V gene lost 3 bases and the J gene lost 3 bases, with 9 bases spanning the gap. CDR3 protein: CASSHTADNQPQHF. CDR3 coding DNA: TGCGCCAGCAGCCATACAGCGGACAATCAGCCCCAGCATTTT.

This rearrangement joins TRBV2 to TRBJ2-6; D gene uncertain. From germline, CDR1 is SNHLY and CDR2 FYNNEI. Trimming removed 7 bases from V and 0 bases from J, with 10 bases in between. The CDR3 runs 15 residues. The CDR3 nucleotides read TGTGCCAGCAAACAGCTCCACTCTGGGGCCAACGTCCTGACTTTC. This codes for CASKQLHSGANVLTF. Supplemented by reference TRBV2 and TRBJ2-6, the full variable domain reads EPEVTQTPSHQVTQMGQEVILRCVPISNHLYFYWYRQILGQKVEFLVSFYNNEISEKSEIFDDQFSVERPDGSNFTLKIRSTKLEDSAMYFCASKQLHSGANVLTFGAGSRLTVL.

The rearrangement links TRBV4-2 to TRBJ2-6; TRBD1 might be the D (6 bases). Germline V gene sequence: CDR1 LGHNA, CDR2 YNFKEQ. V was shortened by 1 base and J by 10 bases, with 11 bases between the two germline ends. The CDR3 length is 14 residues. CDR3 amino acids: CASSQGIRGNVLTF. The CDR3 bases are TGTGCCAGCAGCCAAGGGATCAGGGGAAACGTCCTGACTTTC.